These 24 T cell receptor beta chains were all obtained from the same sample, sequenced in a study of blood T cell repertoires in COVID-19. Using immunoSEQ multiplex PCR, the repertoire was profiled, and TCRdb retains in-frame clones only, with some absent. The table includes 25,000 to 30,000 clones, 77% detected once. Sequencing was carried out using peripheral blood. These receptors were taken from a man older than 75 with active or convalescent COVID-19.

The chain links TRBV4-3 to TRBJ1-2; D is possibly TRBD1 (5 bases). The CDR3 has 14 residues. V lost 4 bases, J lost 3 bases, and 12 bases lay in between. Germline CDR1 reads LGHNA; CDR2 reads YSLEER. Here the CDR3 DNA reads TGCGCCAGCAGCCGGACGGGGGGATACTATGGCTACACCTTC. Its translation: CASSRTGGYYGYTF.

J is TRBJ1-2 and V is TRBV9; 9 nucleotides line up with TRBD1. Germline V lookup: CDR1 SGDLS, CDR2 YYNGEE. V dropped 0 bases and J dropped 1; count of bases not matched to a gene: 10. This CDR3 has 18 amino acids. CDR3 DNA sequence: TGTGCCAGCAGCGTAGCCCCGGACAGGGGAGATGGTAACTATGGCTACACCTTC. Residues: CASSVAPDRGDGNYGYTF.

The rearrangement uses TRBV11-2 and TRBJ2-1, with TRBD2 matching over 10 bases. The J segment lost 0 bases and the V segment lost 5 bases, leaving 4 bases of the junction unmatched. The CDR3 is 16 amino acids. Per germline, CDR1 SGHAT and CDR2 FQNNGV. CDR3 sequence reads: CASSTWTSGSYNEQFF. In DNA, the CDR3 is TGTGCCAGCAGCACCTGGACTAGCGGCTCCTACAATGAGCAGTTCTTC.

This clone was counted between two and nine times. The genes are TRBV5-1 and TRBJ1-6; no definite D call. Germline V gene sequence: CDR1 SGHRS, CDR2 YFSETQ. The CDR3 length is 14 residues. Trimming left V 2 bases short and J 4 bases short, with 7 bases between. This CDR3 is CASSLREYNSPLHF. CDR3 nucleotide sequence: TGCGCCAGCAGCTTACGGGAATATAATTCACCCCTCCACTTT.

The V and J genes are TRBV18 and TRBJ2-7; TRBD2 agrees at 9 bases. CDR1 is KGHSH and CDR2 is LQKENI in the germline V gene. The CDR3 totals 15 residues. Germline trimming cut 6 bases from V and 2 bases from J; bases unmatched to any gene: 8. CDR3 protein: CASSRRTSDTYEQYF. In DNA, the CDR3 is TGTGCCAGCTCCCGCAGGACTAGCGACACCTACGAGCAGTACTTC.

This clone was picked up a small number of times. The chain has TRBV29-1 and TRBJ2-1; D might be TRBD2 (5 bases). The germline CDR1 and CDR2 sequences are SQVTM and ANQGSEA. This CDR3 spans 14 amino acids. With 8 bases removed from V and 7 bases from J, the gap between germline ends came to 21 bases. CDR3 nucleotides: TGCAGCCCTCATATGGCGGGTCCTTGGAATGAGCAGTTCTTC. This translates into CSPHMAGPWNEQFF.

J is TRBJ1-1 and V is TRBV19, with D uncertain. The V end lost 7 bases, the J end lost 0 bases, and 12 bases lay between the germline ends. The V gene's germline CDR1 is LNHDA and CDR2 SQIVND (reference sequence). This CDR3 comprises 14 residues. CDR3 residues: CASKRPTVNTEAFF. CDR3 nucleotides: TGTGCCAGTAAGAGACCTACAGTGAACACTGAAGCTTTCTTT.

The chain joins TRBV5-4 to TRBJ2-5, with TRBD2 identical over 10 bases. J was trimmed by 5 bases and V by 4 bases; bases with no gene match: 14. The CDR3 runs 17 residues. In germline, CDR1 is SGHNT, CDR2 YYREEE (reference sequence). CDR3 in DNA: TGTGCCAGCAGCACCCCCGCGGCTAGCGGGAGCGGTGAGACCCAGTACTTC. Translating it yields CASSTPAASGSGETQYF.

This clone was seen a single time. The CDR3 sequence is CASTVDGYSSYNSPLHF. DNA of the CDR3: TGTGCCAGCACCGTCGACGGATACAGCTCCTATAATTCACCCCTCCACTTT. The gene calls are TRBV2 and TRBJ1-6; no firm D call. The CDR3 totals 17 residues. Germline assignment: CDR1 SNHLY and CDR2 FYNNEI. V lost 7 bases and J lost 0, with 16 bases in between.

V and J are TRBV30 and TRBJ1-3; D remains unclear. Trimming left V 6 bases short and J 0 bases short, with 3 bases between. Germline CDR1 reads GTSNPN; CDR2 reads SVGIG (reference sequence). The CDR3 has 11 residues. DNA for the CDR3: TGTGCCTGCAGCTCTGGAAACACCATATATTTT. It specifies CACSSGNTIYF. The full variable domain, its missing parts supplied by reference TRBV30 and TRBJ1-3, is SQTIHQWPATLVQPVGSPLSLECTVEGTSNPNLYWYRQAAGRGLQLLFYSVGIGQISSEVPQNLSASRPQDRQFILSSKKLLLSDSGFYLCACSSGNTIYFGEGSWLTVV.

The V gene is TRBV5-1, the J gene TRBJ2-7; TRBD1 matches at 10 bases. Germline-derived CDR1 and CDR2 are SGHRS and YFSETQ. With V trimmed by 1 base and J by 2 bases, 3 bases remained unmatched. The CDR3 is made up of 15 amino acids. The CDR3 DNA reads TGCGCCAGCAGCTTGACCGGGACAGGGGCCTACGAGCAGTACTTC. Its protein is CASSLTGTGAYEQYF.

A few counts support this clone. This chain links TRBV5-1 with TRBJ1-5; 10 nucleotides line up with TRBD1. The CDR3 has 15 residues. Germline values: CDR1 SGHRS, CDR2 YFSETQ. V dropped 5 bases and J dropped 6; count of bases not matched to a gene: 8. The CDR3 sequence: CASRAGTGDGQPQHF. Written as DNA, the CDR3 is TGCGCCAGCAGGGCCGGGACAGGGGACGGTCAGCCCCAGCATTTT. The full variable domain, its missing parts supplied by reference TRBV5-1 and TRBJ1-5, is KAGVTQTPRYLIKTRGQQVTLSCSPISGHRSVSWYQQTPGQGLQFLFEYFSETQRNKGNFPGRFSGRQFSNSRSEMNVSTLELGDSALYLCASRAGTGDGQPQHFGDGTRLSIL.

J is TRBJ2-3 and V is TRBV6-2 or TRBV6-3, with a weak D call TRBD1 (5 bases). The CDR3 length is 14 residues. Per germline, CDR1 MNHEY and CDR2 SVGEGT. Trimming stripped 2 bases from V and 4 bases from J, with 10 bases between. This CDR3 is CASSYVWGPDTQYF. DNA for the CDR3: TGTGCCAGCAGTTACGTGTGGGGCCCAGATACGCAGTATTTT.

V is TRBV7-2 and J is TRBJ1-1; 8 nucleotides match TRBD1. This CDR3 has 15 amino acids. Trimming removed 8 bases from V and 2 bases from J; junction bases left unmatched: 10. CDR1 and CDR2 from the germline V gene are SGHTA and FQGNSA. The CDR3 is CASQTRTGINTEAFF. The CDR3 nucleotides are TGTGCCAGCCAAACCCGGACAGGGATTAACACTGAAGCTTTCTTT. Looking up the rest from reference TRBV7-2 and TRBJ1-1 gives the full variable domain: GAGVSQSPSNKVTEKGKDVELRCDPISGHTALYWYRQSLGQGLEFLIYFQGNSAPDKSGLPSDRFSAERTGGSVSTLTIQRTQQEDSAVYLCASQTRTGINTEAFFGQGTRLTVV.

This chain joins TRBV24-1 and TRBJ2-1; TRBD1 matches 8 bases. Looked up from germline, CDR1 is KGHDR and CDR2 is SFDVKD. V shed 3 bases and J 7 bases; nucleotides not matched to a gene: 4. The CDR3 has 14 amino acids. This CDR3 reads CATSDTGGKNEQFF. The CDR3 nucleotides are TGTGCCACCAGTGATACAGGGGGTAAGAATGAGCAGTTCTTC.

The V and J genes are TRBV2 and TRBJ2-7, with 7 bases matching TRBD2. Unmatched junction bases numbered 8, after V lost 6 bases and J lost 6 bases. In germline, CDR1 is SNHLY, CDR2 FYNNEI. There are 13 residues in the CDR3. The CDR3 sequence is CASRGAGDFEQYF. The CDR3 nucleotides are TGTGCCAGCAGAGGGGCGGGAGACTTCGAGCAGTACTTC. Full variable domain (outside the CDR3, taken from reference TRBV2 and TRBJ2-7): EPEVTQTPSHQVTQMGQEVILRCVPISNHLYFYWYRQILGQKVEFLVSFYNNEISEKSEIFDDQFSVERPDGSNFTLKIRSTKLEDSAMYFCASRGAGDFEQYFGPGTRLTVT.

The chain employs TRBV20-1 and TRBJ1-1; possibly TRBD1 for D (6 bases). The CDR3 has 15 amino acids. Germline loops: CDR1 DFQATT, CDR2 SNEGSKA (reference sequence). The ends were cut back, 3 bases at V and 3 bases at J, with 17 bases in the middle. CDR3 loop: CSASRLLGGDTEAFF. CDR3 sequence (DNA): TGCAGTGCTAGTCGCCTTCTAGGGGGGGACACTGAAGCTTTCTTT.

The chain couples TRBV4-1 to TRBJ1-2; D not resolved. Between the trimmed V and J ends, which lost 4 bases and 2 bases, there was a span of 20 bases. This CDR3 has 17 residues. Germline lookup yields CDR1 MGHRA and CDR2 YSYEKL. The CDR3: CASSPGSWLLENYGYTF. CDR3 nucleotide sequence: TGCGCCAGCAGCCCGGGTAGTTGGCTCCTCGAGAACTATGGCTACACCTTC.

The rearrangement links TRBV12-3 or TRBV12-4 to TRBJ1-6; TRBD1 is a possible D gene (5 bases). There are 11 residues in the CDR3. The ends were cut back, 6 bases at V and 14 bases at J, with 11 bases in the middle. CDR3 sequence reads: CASSAQTALHF. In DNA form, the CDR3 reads TGTGCCAGCAGCGCACAGACAGCCCTCCACTTT.

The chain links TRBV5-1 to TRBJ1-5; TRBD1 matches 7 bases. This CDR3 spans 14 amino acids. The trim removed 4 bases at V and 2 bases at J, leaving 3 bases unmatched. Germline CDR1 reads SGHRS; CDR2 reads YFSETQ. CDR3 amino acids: CASSPDRGNQPQHF. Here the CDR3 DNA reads TGCGCCAGCAGCCCCGACAGGGGCAATCAGCCCCAGCATTTT.

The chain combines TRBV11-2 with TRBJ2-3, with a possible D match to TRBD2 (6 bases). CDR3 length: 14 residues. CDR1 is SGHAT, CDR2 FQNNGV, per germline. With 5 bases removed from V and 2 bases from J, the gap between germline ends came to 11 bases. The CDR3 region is CASSQLATTDTQYF. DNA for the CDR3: TGTGCCAGCAGCCAACTAGCCACCACAGATACGCAGTATTTT.

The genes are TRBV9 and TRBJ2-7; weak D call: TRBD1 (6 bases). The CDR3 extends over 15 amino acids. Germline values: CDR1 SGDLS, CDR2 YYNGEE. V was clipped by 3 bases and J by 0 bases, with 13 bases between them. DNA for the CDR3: TGTGCCAGCAGCGGAACAGGGCACAACTCCTACGAGCAGTACTTC. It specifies CASSGTGHNSYEQYF.

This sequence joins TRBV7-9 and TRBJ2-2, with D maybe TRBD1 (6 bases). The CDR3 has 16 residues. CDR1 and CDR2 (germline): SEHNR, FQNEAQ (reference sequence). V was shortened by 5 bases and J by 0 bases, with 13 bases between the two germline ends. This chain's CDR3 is CASSLPQGSNTGELFF. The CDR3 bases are TGTGCCAGCAGCCTTCCTCAGGGGTCGAACACCGGGGAGCTGTTTTTT. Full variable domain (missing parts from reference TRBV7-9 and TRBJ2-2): DTGVSQNPRHKITKRGQNVTFRCDPISEHNRLYWYRQTLGQGPEFLTYFQNEAQLEKSRLLSDRFSAERPKGSFSTLEIQRTEQGDSAMYLCASSLPQGSNTGELFFGEGSRLTVL.

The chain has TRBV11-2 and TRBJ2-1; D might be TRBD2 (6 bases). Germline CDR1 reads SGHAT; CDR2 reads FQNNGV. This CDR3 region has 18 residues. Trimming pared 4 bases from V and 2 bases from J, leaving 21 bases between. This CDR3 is CASSSQGFWGETYNEQFF. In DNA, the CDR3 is TGTGCCAGCAGCTCTCAGGGTTTCTGGGGGGAAACCTACAATGAGCAGTTCTTC.